A selection of T cell receptor beta chains follows, all from one sample in a study of shared clonotypes between healthy human individuals. Data came from immunoSEQ multiplex PCR; TCRdb stores just in-frame clones and leaves some out. The sample includes about 480,000 clones, 79% of them seen just once. Source material: PBMCs. The receptors shown here come from a woman aged 40 to 50 in good health. Some clones in this sample may be carry-over from other donors' samples. CDR3s include the opening cysteine and the closing phenylalanine or tryptophan. Each record gives: D gene, clone size, V gene, J gene, CDR3 DNA, CDR3 protein. A D gene is named only where the DNA matches it firmly. For some rows the clone size is stated as once, few or many, or as a class when expanded; others skip it.

>-|-|TRBV9|TRBJ1-5
TGTGCCAGCAGCGTAGGGTGGGGGAATCAGCCCCAGCATTTT
CASSVGWGNQPQHF
>-|-|TRBV5-6|TRBJ2-7
TGTGCCAGCAGCTTTGAGGCTGGGGTCGAGCAGTACTTC
CASSFEAGVEQYF
>-|-|TRBV19|TRBJ2-1
TGTGCCAGTAGTATATCAGCAGGTGGTTCGGCGCCCTACAATGAGCAGTTCTTC
CASSISAGGSAPYNEQFF
>-|once|TRBV11-2|TRBJ2-5
TGTGCCAGCAGTCAAGACAGTGCCATCCAAGAGACCCAGTACTTC
CASSQDSAIQETQYF
>-|-|TRBV7-2|TRBJ1-2
TGTGCCAGCAGCTTAGTTTTTACGGGGTATGGCTACACCTTC
CASSLVFTGYGYTF
>-|-|TRBV2|TRBJ1-1
TGTGCCAGCAGTGCAGGGTCGGGTGGCGGCACTGAAGCTTTCTTT
CASSAGSGGGTEAFF
>TRBD2|-|TRBV14|TRBJ2-3
TGTGCCAGCAGCCTTTCTCCTTCGGGGAGGGCGGGAGATACGCAGTATTTT
CASSLSPSGRAGDTQYF
>TRBD2|-|TRBV19|TRBJ2-5
TGTGCCAGTAAAGTTAGCGGGCAAGAGACCCAGTACTTC
CASKVSGQETQYF
>-|-|TRBV15|TRBJ2-4
TGTGCCACCAGCAGGCGGCTAGCACAAAACATTCAGTACTTC
CATSRRLAQNIQYF
>TRBD1|-|TRBV6-5|TRBJ1-4
TGTGCCAGCGGCCCCGGGACAGGGGGTGAAAAACTGTTTTTT
CASGPGTGGEKLFF
>TRBD1|few|TRBV11-2|TRBJ1-2
TGTGCCAGCAGCTTATCCCCCTTTACAGGGGGGCTTGGCTACACCTTC
CASSLSPFTGGLGYTF
>TRBD1|-|TRBV9|TRBJ2-2
TGTGCCAGCAGCGTAGTTTCAGGGGGCCCCGGGGAGCTGTTTTTT
CASSVVSGGPGELFF
>-|-|TRBV18|TRBJ2-2
TGTGCCAGCTCACCCGTGAACACCGGGGAGCTGTTTTTT
CASSPVNTGELFF
>-|-|TRBV25-1|TRBJ2-1
TGTGCCAGCAGTGAATATGACGTTACAGGGTCCCAGTTCTTC
CASSEYDVTGSQFF
>-|once|TRBV5-1|TRBJ2-7
TGCGCCAGCAGCTCTGCGATAACAGGCTACGAGCAGTACTTC
CASSSAITGYEQYF
>-|-|TRBV7-6|TRBJ2-5
TGTGCCAGCAGCTTAAACGGGAACCAAGAGACCCAGTACTTC
CASSLNGNQETQYF
>-|-|TRBV6-5|TRBJ2-5
TGTGCCAGCAGTTACGGGGTGGGGGAGACCCAGTACTTC
CASSYGVGETQYF
>TRBD2|-|TRBV15|TRBJ2-3
TGTGCCACCAGCAGGAGGAGCGGGAGGGTGGGAGATACGCAGTATTTT
CATSRRSGRVGDTQYF
>-|-|TRBV10-3|TRBJ2-2
TGTGCCATCAAGAACACCGGGGAGCTGTTTTTT
CAIKNTGELFF
>TRBD1|-|TRBV30|TRBJ1-6
TGTGCCTGGACCGCGGGACAGGGTCCGTTGCCCCTCCACTTT
CAWTAGQGPLPLHF
>-|-|TRBV2|TRBJ2-7
TGTGCCAGCAAATCGACAGCCGCCTACGAGCAGTACTTC
CASKSTAAYEQYF
>TRBD1|many|TRBV15|TRBJ2-2
TGTGCCACCAGGAGCGACAGGGACACCGGGGAGCTGTTTTTT
CATRSDRDTGELFF
>-|-|TRBV5-6|TRBJ2-1
TGTGCCAGCAGCTGGGGAGCAGGGTGGAATGAGCAGTTCTTC
CASSWGAGWNEQFF
>-|-|TRBV19|TRBJ2-1
TGTGCCACCCAACCGGCCCAATCCGTTTACAATGAGCAGTTCTTC
CATQPAQSVYNEQFF
>-|-|TRBV27|TRBJ2-7
TGTGCCAGCAGGACAATCTCCTACGAGCAGTACTTC
CASRTISYEQYF
>-|-|TRBV4-3|TRBJ1-2
TGCGCCAGCAGCCAAGGCTTGACGGATTCTAACTATGGCTACACCTTC
CASSQGLTDSNYGYTF
>-|-|TRBV14|TRBJ2-4
TGTGCCAGCAGCCGTGAGTTAGCCAAAAACATTCAGTACTTC
CASSRELAKNIQYF
>-|-|TRBV6-6|TRBJ1-1
TGTGCCAGCAGTTACTCGATACGCCCGGCTAGCGACGCTTTCTTT
CASSYSIRPASDAFF
>TRBD2|-|TRBV19|TRBJ2-3
TGTGCCAGTAGAGCGGGAGGGAACACAGATACGCAGTATTTT
CASRAGGNTDTQYF
>-|-|TRBV7-2|TRBJ2-7
TGTGCCAGCAGCTTAGCGGTGGGCAGTCCGACCTACGAGCAGTACTTC
CASSLAVGSPTYEQYF
>-|-|TRBV6-1|TRBJ2-1
TGTGCCAGCAGTGGGGCTTGGGCAGGGAACAATGAGCAGTTCTTC
CASSGAWAGNNEQFF
>-|-|TRBV6-1|TRBJ1-5
TGTGCCAGCAGTGAAGGAGATTATAGCAATCAGCCCCAGCATTTT
CASSEGDYSNQPQHF
>-|-|TRBV5-5|TRBJ1-4
TGTGCCAGCAGCTTGGTTTCCTCGGGGCTCGCTAATGAAAAACTGTTTTTT
CASSLVSSGLANEKLFF
>-|-|TRBV5-4|TRBJ2-5
TGTGCCAGCAGCCCCGGGGCTCAAGAGACCCAGTACTTC
CASSPGAQETQYF
>-|once|TRBV5-4|TRBJ2-5
TGTGCCACCATGGGGGGCCTAGCCGAAGAGACCCAGTACTTC
CATMGGLAEETQYF
>-|-|TRBV29-1|TRBJ1-2
TGCAGCGTTGAAGCGTACGGGACCCCGACGGATGGCTACACCTTC
CSVEAYGTPTDGYTF
>-|-|TRBV6-5|TRBJ2-2
TGTGCCAGCAGTTACTCTGTTGGGGAGCTGTTTTTT
CASSYSVGELFF
>TRBD1|-|TRBV6-1|TRBJ2-3
TGTGCCAGCAGTGGGACAGGGGGGAACACAGATACGCAGTATTTT
CASSGTGGNTDTQYF
>TRBD2|-|TRBV11-3|TRBJ2-3
TGTGCCAGCAGCTTAGGACTAGCGGGAGGCACAGATACGCAGTATTTT
CASSLGLAGGTDTQYF
>-|-|TRBV27|TRBJ2-7
TGTGCCAGCAGCTCCCAATCCAGCGTCTTTACCTACGAGCAGTACTTC
CASSSQSSVFTYEQYF
>TRBD1|few|TRBV6-5|TRBJ1-3
TGTGCCAGCAGTAAAACAGGGGGCTCTGGAAACACCATATATTTT
CASSKTGGSGNTIYF
>TRBD1|-|TRBV28|TRBJ1-1
TGTGCCAGCAAGACAGGGGGCTTGGTTCGCGCCTTCTTT
CASKTGGLVRAFF
>-|-|TRBV20-1|TRBJ2-3
TGCAGCGTTTGGAGAGCAGATACGCAGTATTTT
CSVWRADTQYF
>TRBD1|-|TRBV5-1|TRBJ2-7
TGCGCCAGCAGCTTGGGGGGGACAGGAGTAAACGAGCAGTACTTC
CASSLGGTGVNEQYF
>TRBD2|-|TRBV7-9|TRBJ2-3
TGTGCCAGCAGCTTACGTGCGGGAGGGCCTGGAGATACGCAGTATTTT
CASSLRAGGPGDTQYF
>TRBD1|-|TRBV6-1|TRBJ2-2
TGTGCCAGCAGTGAAGAGGGGGCAGCAGCCGGGGAGCTGTTTTTT
CASSEEGAAAGELFF
>TRBD2|-|TRBV28|TRBJ2-1
TGTGCCAGCAGGCTAGCGGGAGGGCTCTACAATGAGCAGTTCTTC
CASRLAGGLYNEQFF
>TRBD1|many|TRBV28|TRBJ1-2
TGTGCCAGCAGCGACAGGGGACCTAACTATGGCTACACCTTC
CASSDRGPNYGYTF
>TRBD2|-|TRBV7-3|TRBJ2-5
TGTGCCAGCAGCTTAAATGGCGGGGGAATTCAAGAGACCCAGTACTTC
CASSLNGGGIQETQYF
>-|once|TRBV6-7|TRBJ2-3
TGTGCCAGCAGTTACTCGGGTAGCACAGATACGCAGTATTTT
CASSYSGSTDTQYF
>TRBD1|-|TRBV2|TRBJ1-2
TGTGCCAGCACCAGAATGCTAAGCGGGACAGGGGTATTCTCTGGCTACACCTTC
CASTRMLSGTGVFSGYTF
>TRBD2|-|TRBV7-9|TRBJ2-3
TGTGCCAGCAGCTTAGAACTAGCGGGACCCGATACGCAGTATTTT
CASSLELAGPDTQYF
>TRBD1|-|TRBV27|TRBJ2-7
TGTGCCAGCAGCGGACCGGGACAGGGGTCCCACGAGCAGTACTTC
CASSGPGQGSHEQYF
>-|many|TRBV2|TRBJ2-1
TGTGCCAGCAGTGAATGGGGCCTTTCCCTTTACAATGAGCAGTTCTTC
CASSEWGLSLYNEQFF
>-|once|TRBV7-2|TRBJ2-5
TGTGCCAGCAGCTTAGCGGCTTTAGGGGAGACCCAGTACTTC
CASSLAALGETQYF